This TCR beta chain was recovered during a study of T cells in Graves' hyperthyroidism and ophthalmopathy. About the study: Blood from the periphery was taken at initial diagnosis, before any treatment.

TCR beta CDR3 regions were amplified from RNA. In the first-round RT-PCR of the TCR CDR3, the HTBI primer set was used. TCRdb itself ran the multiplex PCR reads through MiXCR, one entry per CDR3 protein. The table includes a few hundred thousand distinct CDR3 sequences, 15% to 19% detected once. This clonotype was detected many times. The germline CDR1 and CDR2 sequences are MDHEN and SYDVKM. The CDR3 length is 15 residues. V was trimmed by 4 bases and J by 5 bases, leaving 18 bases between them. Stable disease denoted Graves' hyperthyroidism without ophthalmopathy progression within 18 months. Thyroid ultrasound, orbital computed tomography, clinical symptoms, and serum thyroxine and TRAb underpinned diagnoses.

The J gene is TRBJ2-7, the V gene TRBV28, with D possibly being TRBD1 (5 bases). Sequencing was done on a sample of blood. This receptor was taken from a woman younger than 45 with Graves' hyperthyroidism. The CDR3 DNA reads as TGTGCCAGCAGTTCCCCGGAAGGGGTAGGAGACGAGCAGTACTTC. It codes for CASSSPEGVGDEQYF.